Detailed here is one T cell receptor (beta chain). This CDR3 has 12 amino acids. The ends lost 8 bases at V and 3 bases at J; junction bases unmatched: 1. Germline assignment: CDR1 LNHDA and CDR2 SQIVND (reference sequence). The entry originates in a study of control samples from healthy donors and cancer patients. Produced via immunoSEQ multiplex PCR; TCRdb's table is partial and in-frame only. The repertoire includes about 170,000 clones, 91% of them detected once, and about 1.6% sits in the top ten. This receptor was obtained from a woman younger than 45 in good health. This chain joins TRBV19 and TRBJ2-1; 7 bases are a match to TRBD1. The sequencing sample was made of blood. CDR3 bases: TGTGCCAGTGGGGACAGCTACAATGAGCAGTTCTTC. Encoded protein: CASGDSYNEQFF.